The 10 T cell receptor beta chains given below trace back to one sample, sequenced in a study of tumor-infiltrating lymphocytes in localized non-small cell lung cancer. TCRdb's copy holds only in-frame clones and misses some; the assay was immunoSEQ multiplex PCR. The table shows about 29,000 clones, with roughly 85% occurring only once. The sequencing input was lung tumor tissue. The receptor set was obtained from a human donor with non-small cell lung cancer.

The genes are TRBV18 and TRBJ1-6; a possible D gene is TRBD1 (6 bases). Germline V gives CDR1 KGHSH, CDR2 LQKENI. V lost 6 bases, J lost 9 bases, and 12 bases lay in between. This CDR3 is built from 13 residues. CDR3 sequence (DNA): TGTGCCAGCTCTAGGGGGGATGGTTCACCCCTCCACTTT. Amino acids: CASSRGDGSPLHF. The full variable domain, its missing parts supplied by reference TRBV18 and TRBJ1-6, is NAGVMQNPRHLVRRRGQEARLRCSPMKGHSHVYWYRQLPEEGLKFMVYLQKENIIDESGMPKERFSAEFPKEGPSILRIQQVVRGDSAAYFCASSRGDGSPLHFGNGTRLTVT.

This CDR3 reads CASSPTGTNYGYTF. The CDR3 region has the DNA TGCGCCAGCAGCCCGACAGGGACTAACTATGGCTACACCTTC. The chain recombines TRBV5-1 with TRBJ1-2; 7 positions agree with TRBD1. Germline V gives CDR1 SGHRS, CDR2 YFSETQ. V dropped 4 bases and J dropped 0; count of bases not matched to a gene: 3. This CDR3 comprises 14 residues. The full variable domain, its missing parts supplied by reference TRBV5-1 and TRBJ1-2, is KAGVTQTPRYLIKTRGQQVTLSCSPISGHRSVSWYQQTPGQGLQFLFEYFSETQRNKGNFPGRFSGRQFSNSRSEMNVSTLELGDSALYLCASSPTGTNYGYTFGSGTRLTVV.

The V call is TRBV19, the J call TRBJ2-2; possibly TRBD1 for D (6 bases). The CDR3 length is 15 residues. CDR1 is LNHDA, CDR2 SQIVND, per germline (reference sequence). V was clipped by 6 bases and J by 0 bases, with 11 bases between them. The CDR3 DNA reads as TGTGCCAGTAGGGGAAACAGGGCGAACACCGGGGAGCTGTTTTTT. Protein sequence: CASRGNRANTGELFF. The full variable domain, completed using reference TRBV19 and TRBJ2-2, is DGGITQSPKYLFRKEGQNVTLSCEQNLNHDAMYWYRQDPGQGLRLIYYSQIVNDFQKGDIAEGYSVSREKKESFPLTVTSAQKNPTAFYLCASRGNRANTGELFFGEGSRLTVL.

This chain uses TRBV7-8 with TRBJ2-7; D possibly corresponds to TRBD1 (5 bases). This CDR3 has 15 residues. The ends were cut back, 5 bases at V and 3 bases at J, with 17 bases in the middle. Germline V lookup: CDR1 SGHVS, CDR2 FQNEAQ. The CDR3 nucleotides read TGTGCCAGCAGCCCATCAGCAGGGTCTCTCTACGAGCAGTACTTC. Amino acids: CASSPSAGSLYEQYF.

V is TRBV6-5 and J is TRBJ1-1; TRBD1 aligns across 9 bases. The CDR3 contains 16 residues. The germline gives CDR1 MNHEY, CDR2 SVGAGI. The V segment lost 4 bases and the J segment 0 bases; nucleotides outside the gene matches: 6. In DNA, the CDR3 is TGTGCCAGCAGTTCGCCGGGACAGGGAATGAACACTGAAGCTTTCTTT. Amino acid sequence: CASSSPGQGMNTEAFF.

The sample holds a few counts of this clone. The chain links TRBV11-2 to TRBJ1-5; D unclear. V was trimmed by 3 bases and J by 0 bases, leaving 9 bases between them. The CDR3 contains 15 residues. Germline assignment: CDR1 SGHAT and CDR2 FQNNGV. The CDR3 nucleotides read TGTGCCAGCAGCTTTTCACACTATAGCAATCAGCCCCAGCATTTT. As protein: CASSFSHYSNQPQHF. Drawing the rest from reference TRBV11-2 and TRBJ1-5, the complete variable domain is EAGVAQSPRYKIIEKRQSVAFWCNPISGHATLYWYQQILGQGPKLLIQFQNNGVVDDSQLPKDRFSAERLKGVDSTLKIQPAKLEDSAVYLCASSFSHYSNQPQHFGDGTRLSIL.

The chain has TRBV5-4 and TRBJ2-2; TRBD2 is a possible D gene (6 bases). This CDR3 spans 15 amino acids. CDR1 and CDR2 (germline): SGHNT, YYREEE (reference sequence). The V and J ends lost 2 bases and 4 bases respectively, with 12 bases between them. The CDR3 here is CASSLGRSFTGELFF. The CDR3 DNA sequence: TGTGCCAGCAGCTTAGGGAGGTCATTCACCGGGGAGCTGTTTTTT.

On this clone: This sample also contains other DNA sequences that code for the same CDR3. This sequence joins TRBV18 and TRBJ2-1, with D uncertain. V lost 4 bases, J lost 4 bases, and 8 bases lay in between. The CDR3 totals 13 residues. The germline V gene encodes CDR1 KGHSH and CDR2 LQKENI. CDR3 residues: CASSLAAYNEQFF. Written as DNA, the CDR3 is TGTGCCAGCTCACTGGCGGCTTACAATGAGCAGTTCTTC. Filled out from reference TRBV18 and TRBJ2-1, the complete variable domain reads NAGVMQNPRHLVRRRGQEARLRCSPMKGHSHVYWYRQLPEEGLKFMVYLQKENIIDESGMPKERFSAEFPKEGPSILRIQQVVRGDSAAYFCASSLAAYNEQFFGPGTRLTVL.

On this clone itself: The sample contains more than one DNA sequence encoding this CDR3. The chain combines TRBV6-5 with TRBJ2-3; the D is unclear. With 5 bases removed from V and 0 bases from J, the gap between germline ends came to 6 bases. Germline CDR1 and CDR2: MNHEY and SVGAGI. The CDR3 runs 13 residues. The CDR3 is CASSLQSTDTQYF. CDR3 DNA sequence: TGTGCCAGCAGTCTACAGAGCACAGATACGCAGTATTTT.

This clone came up once. This chain links TRBV29-1 with TRBJ1-5; D gene ambiguous. The germline CDR1 and CDR2 sequences are SQVTM and ANQGSEA. V lost 4 bases and J lost 4, with 14 bases in between. This CDR3 comprises 14 residues. The CDR3 region is CSVVGTDPNQPQHF. DNA of the CDR3: TGCAGCGTTGTGGGCACGGACCCTAATCAGCCCCAGCATTTT.